Listed here are 25 T cell receptor beta chains from one sample, sequenced in a study of T cell responses to AZD1222 COVID-19 vaccine. The table came from immunoSEQ multiplex PCR; TCRdb's copy has only in-frame clones and leaves some out. There are 100,000 to 130,000 clones in the sample; 91% occur only once, and about 20% lies in the top ten. Specimen: peripheral blood, collected on day 0 of AZD1222 vaccination. The receptor source for this set is an adult in good health.

The gene calls are TRBV7-2 and TRBJ1-1; TRBD1 matches at 8 bases. This CDR3 has 16 residues. Germline values: CDR1 SGHTA, CDR2 FQGNSA. J lost 1 base, V lost 6 bases, and 10 bases had no gene match. The CDR3 region is CASRYRGRPPNTEAFF. The CDR3 bases are TGTGCCAGCAGATACAGGGGGAGACCTCCGAACACTGAAGCTTTCTTT.

The chain carries TRBV9 and TRBJ2-7; D remains ambiguous. This CDR3 region has 13 residues. V was trimmed by 0 bases and J by 6 bases, leaving 10 bases between them. Germline V gene sequence: CDR1 SGDLS, CDR2 YYNGEE. CDR3 sequence reads: CASSVGPNPEQYF. CDR3 nucleotide sequence: TGTGCCAGCAGCGTAGGCCCTAACCCCGAGCAGTACTTC.

The chain combines TRBV18 with TRBJ1-1, with unresolved D. Deletions cut 4 bases from V and 4 bases from J, with 13 bases between. The CDR3 consists of 14 residues. Germline CDR1 is KGHSH and CDR2 is LQKENI. CDR3 in DNA: TGTGCCAGCTCACAATCGGGGAGGAGCACTGAAGCTTTCTTT. Translating gives CASSQSGRSTEAFF.

This clone was seen just once. The chain employs TRBV30 and TRBJ1-2; 8 bases are a match to TRBD1. Germline V gene lookup returns CDR1 GTSNPN and CDR2 SVGIG (reference sequence). With V trimmed by 2 bases and J by 4 bases, 6 bases remained unmatched. The CDR3 consists of 14 residues. The CDR3 bases are TGTGCCTGGAGTCAGGGACAGGTTGGCTATGGCTACACCTTC. This encodes CAWSQGQVGYGYTF.

The chain couples TRBV11-2 to TRBJ2-7; 11 bases line up with TRBD1. This CDR3 region has 14 residues. Germline CDR1 SGHAT, CDR2 FQNNGV. V lost 5 bases to trimming and J lost 4 bases; unmatched junction nucleotides: 4. Here the CDR3 DNA reads TGTGCCAGCAGCCCCGGGACAGGGGGGTACGAGCAGTACTTC. Its translation is CASSPGTGGYEQYF.

This clone appeared once. The chain combines TRBV19 with TRBJ2-5; 7 bases line up with TRBD2. V lost 3 bases to trimming and J lost 4 bases; unmatched junction nucleotides: 5. The length of the CDR3 is 14 residues. The germline gives CDR1 LNHDA, CDR2 SQIVND (reference sequence). The CDR3 is CASSIGTIRETQYF. The CDR3 DNA reads as TGTGCCAGTAGTATTGGGACTATCAGAGAGACCCAGTACTTC.

This chain connects TRBV12-3 or TRBV12-4 to TRBJ2-7, with D maybe TRBD1 (6 bases). The V gene lost 2 bases and the J gene lost 10 bases, with 15 bases spanning the gap. CDR3 length equals 13 residues. DNA for the CDR3: TGTGCCAGCAGTTTAATCAGGGGCCAGGATCAGTACTTC. This sequence encodes CASSLIRGQDQYF.

The chain uses TRBV24-1 and TRBJ2-3; D not resolved. The CDR3 extends over 12 amino acids. The V gene lost 1 base and the J gene lost 6 bases, with 4 bases spanning the gap. Looked up from germline, CDR1 is KGHDR and CDR2 is SFDVKD. DNA of the CDR3: TGTGCCACCAGTGATTTTGGGGATACGCAGTATTTT. Protein: CATSDFGDTQYF.

The V call is TRBV12-3 or TRBV12-4, the J call TRBJ1-1; weak D call: TRBD1 (6 bases). Trimming took 3 bases from V and 4 from J, leaving 9 bases between them. The CDR3 contains 13 residues. CDR3 bases: TGTGCCAGCAGTTTCGGGGGCGGCACTGAAGCTTTCTTT. Residues: CASSFGGGTEAFF.

The CDR3 sequence: CASSVGASVGEQYF. The CDR3 bases are TGTGCCAGCAGCGTAGGGGCTAGCGTTGGCGAGCAGTACTTC. This chain joins TRBV9 and TRBJ2-7, with D possibly matching TRBD2 (6 bases). The germline V and J ends were trimmed by 0 bases and 6 bases, with 13 bases remaining between them. The CDR3 contains 14 residues. The germline gives CDR1 SGDLS, CDR2 YYNGEE.

The chain joins TRBV6-5 to TRBJ2-3, with 8 bases identical to TRBD2. CDR1 is MNHEY and CDR2 is SVGAGI in the germline V gene. Trimming took 5 bases from V and 6 from J; bases not matched to a gene: 7. This CDR3 spans 14 amino acids. The CDR3 is CASSIGGARDTQYF. The CDR3 nucleotides read TGTGCCAGCAGTATCGGGGGGGCAAGGGATACGCAGTATTTT.

The chain couples TRBV5-1 to TRBJ1-1, with 7 bases lining up with TRBD1. The ends lost 2 bases at V and 1 base at J; junction bases unmatched: 11. The germline CDR1 and CDR2 sequences are SGHRS and YFSETQ. The CDR3 runs 17 residues. The CDR3 is CASSFVTGAGRNTEAFF. CDR3 DNA sequence: TGCGCCAGCAGCTTTGTCACAGGGGCGGGAAGGAACACTGAAGCTTTCTTT.

The chain couples TRBV7-8 to TRBJ2-4; 7 nucleotides agree with TRBD1. Germline V gene lookup returns CDR1 SGHVS and CDR2 FQNEAQ. The V gene end was trimmed by 5 bases and the J gene end by 7 bases; junction bases not matched to a gene: 8. The CDR3 extends over 14 amino acids. The CDR3 coding sequence is TGTGCCAGCAGCCGTTCGACAGGGTCGAACATTCAGTACTTC. It specifies CASSRSTGSNIQYF.

The chain is built from TRBV19 and TRBJ2-1; TRBD2 is a possible D gene (5 bases). Trimming pared 3 bases from V and 0 bases from J, leaving 9 bases between. The V gene's germline CDR1 is LNHDA and CDR2 SQIVND (reference sequence). The CDR3 has 15 amino acids. CDR3 in DNA: TGTGCCAGTAGTATTGAGGGCCGCTCCTACAATGAGCAGTTCTTC. It codes for CASSIEGRSYNEQFF.

Only a few counts were recorded for this clone. The gene calls are TRBV3-1 (or the pseudogene TRBV3-2) and TRBJ2-3; the D is unclear. The CDR3 covers 11 residues. V lost 3 bases, J lost 7 bases, and 5 bases lay in between. Looked up from germline, CDR1 is LGHDT and CDR2 is YNNKEL (reference sequence). The CDR3 region is CASSQDHTQYF. The CDR3 DNA reads TGTGCCAGCAGCCAGGACCATACGCAGTATTTT.

The V gene is TRBV13, the J gene TRBJ2-5, with D perhaps TRBD2 (5 bases). Trimming took 5 bases from V and 2 from J, leaving 9 bases between them. The length of the CDR3 is 13 residues. Germline CDR1 PRHDT, CDR2 FYEKMQ (reference sequence). CDR3 loop: CASSDYLQETQYF. The DNA for the CDR3 is TGTGCCAGCAGCGACTACCTACAAGAGACCCAGTACTTC.

V usage is TRBV11-3 and J usage is TRBJ2-2, with D perhaps being TRBD1 or TRBD2 (5 bases each). The V and J ends lost 5 bases and 5 bases respectively, with 15 bases between them. Per germline, CDR1 SGHNT and CDR2 YENEEA. The length of the CDR3 is 15 residues. CDR3 amino acids: CASSAHRGVTGELFF. The CDR3 DNA sequence: TGTGCCAGCAGCGCACACCGAGGGGTAACCGGGGAGCTGTTTTTT. The whole variable domain, remainder taken from reference TRBV11-3 and TRBJ2-2, is EAGVVQSPRYKIIEKKQPVAFWCNPISGHNTLYWYLQNLGQGPELLIRYENEEAVDDSQLPKDRFSAERLKGVDSTLKIQPAELGDSAVYLCASSAHRGVTGELFFGEGSRLTVL.

V gene TRBV6-2 or TRBV6-3 combines with J gene TRBJ1-3, with no clear D. Germline CDR1 is MNHEY and CDR2 is SVGEGT. V dropped 2 bases and J dropped 0 bases, with 8 bases sitting between them. The CDR3 contains 15 residues. CDR3 in amino acids: CASSYEGLSGNTIYF. The CDR3 DNA sequence: TGTGCCAGCAGTTACGAAGGTCTCTCTGGAAACACCATATATTTT.

V gene TRBV15 combines with J gene TRBJ2-2; 8 bases map to TRBD2. The CDR3 covers 16 residues. Germline loops: CDR1 LNHNV, CDR2 YYDKDF (reference sequence). V lost 3 bases, J lost 8 bases, and 11 bases stayed unmatched. The CDR3 is CATSRETGGARGELFF. As DNA, the CDR3 is TGTGCCACCAGCAGGGAAACCGGGGGGGCGCGAGGGGAGCTGTTTTTT.

This clone came up a few times. This CDR3 is also generated by other DNA sequences in the sample. V is TRBV5-4 and J is TRBJ2-1; D might be TRBD2 (6 bases). There are 14 residues in the CDR3. V was cut by 2 bases and J by 4 bases, with 10 bases left in between. Germline-derived CDR1 and CDR2 are SGHNT and YYREEE (reference sequence). CDR3 nucleotide sequence: TGTGCCAGCAGCTTAGCGGGTCTTTACAATGAGCAGTTCTTC. This encodes CASSLAGLYNEQFF.

The CDR3 is CASSLDINTEAFF. In DNA form, the CDR3 reads TGTGCCAGCAGCCTCGACATCAACACTGAAGCTTTCTTT. The chain uses TRBV5-4 and TRBJ1-1; D is undetermined. V was trimmed by 4 bases and J by 2 bases, leaving 9 bases between them. CDR1 and CDR2 from the germline V gene are SGHNT and YYREEE (reference sequence). CDR3 length equals 13 residues.

V usage is TRBV19 and J usage is TRBJ2-4; D possibly corresponds to TRBD2 (5 bases). Germline CDR1 reads LNHDA; CDR2 reads SQIVND (reference sequence). The CDR3 extends over 14 amino acids. Trimming left V 3 bases short and J 1 base short, with 7 bases between. The CDR3 spells CASSIPGAKNIQYF. The CDR3 coding sequence is TGTGCCAGTAGTATCCCGGGGGCCAAAAACATTCAGTACTTC.

The chain recombines TRBV6-5 with TRBJ2-1; 7 bases are a match to TRBD1. Per the germline V gene, CDR1 is MNHEY and CDR2 is SVGAGI. With 5 bases clipped from V and 3 bases from J, the junction kept 1 base outside the gene matches. The CDR3 has 13 residues. The CDR3, as DNA: TGTGCCAGCAGTCGACAGGGCTACAATGAGCAGTTCTTC. It translates to CASSRQGYNEQFF.

The chain joins TRBV7-9 to TRBJ1-6, with D perhaps TRBD1 (5 bases). The CDR3 is 12 amino acids. V gave up 4 bases and J gave up 10 bases, with 8 bases separating them. From germline, CDR1 is SEHNR and CDR2 FQNEAQ (reference sequence). CDR3 nucleotide sequence: TGTGCCAGCAGCTGGGGGATGTCACCCCTCCACTTT. Protein product: CASSWGMSPLHF.

V and J are TRBV9 and TRBJ2-3, with 7 bases fitting TRBD1. The CDR3 spans 14 residues. Germline V gene data show CDR1 as SGDLS and CDR2 as YYNGEE. J lost 5 bases, V lost 1 base, and 4 bases had no gene match. CDR3 sequence reads: CASSVLGGRDTQYF. As DNA, the CDR3 is TGTGCCAGCAGCGTATTAGGGGGCAGAGATACGCAGTATTTT.